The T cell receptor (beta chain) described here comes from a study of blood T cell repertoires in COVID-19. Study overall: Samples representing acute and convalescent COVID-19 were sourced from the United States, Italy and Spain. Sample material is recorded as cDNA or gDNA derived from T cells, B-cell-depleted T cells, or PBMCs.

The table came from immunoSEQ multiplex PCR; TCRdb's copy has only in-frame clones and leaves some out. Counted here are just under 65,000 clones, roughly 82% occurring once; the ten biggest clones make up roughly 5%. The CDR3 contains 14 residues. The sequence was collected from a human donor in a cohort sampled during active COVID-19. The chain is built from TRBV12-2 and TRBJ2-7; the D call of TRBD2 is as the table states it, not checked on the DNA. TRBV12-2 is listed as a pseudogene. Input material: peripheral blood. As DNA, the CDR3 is TGTGCAAGTCGCTTAAAAGAGGGTCGCTACGAGCAGTACTTC. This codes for CASRLKEGRYEQYF.